One and the same sample provided the 10 T cell receptor beta chains below, sequenced in a study of T cell changes during pregnancy in multiple sclerosis. Assay: immunoSEQ multiplex PCR; the TCRdb copy retains only in-frame clones and omits some. The data contain approximately 17,000 clones, about four fifths of them singletons. The source material was CD8+ T cells from peripheral blood mononuclear cells, sampled in the second trimester of pregnancy. The receptors here all came from a female donor in good health, enrolled as a control in a pregnancy study.

This rearrangement joins TRBV9 to TRBJ2-3, with 8 bases lining up with TRBD2. CDR1 is SGDLS and CDR2 is YYNGEE in the germline V gene. The CDR3 contains 14 residues. The ends lost 8 bases at V and 2 bases at J; junction bases unmatched: 7. CDR3 nucleotides: TGTGCCAGTTCAGCGGGGGTCCCCACAGATACGCAGTATTTT. This encodes CASSAGVPTDTQYF.

This clone was detected once. This sequence is one base from a far larger clone and is likely a read error. V usage is TRBV5-6 and J usage is TRBJ1-1; a possible D gene is TRBD1 (6 bases). Germline loops: CDR1 SGHDT, CDR2 YYEEEE. The CDR3 has 18 amino acids. Trimming took 4 bases from V and 1 from J, leaving 23 bases between them. The CDR3 here is CASSHFPGGRLENTEAFF. DNA for the CDR3: TGTGCCAGCAGCCACTTCCCGGGGGGGCGGTTGGAGAACACTGAAGCTTTCTTT.

Note on this clone: Distinct nucleotide sequences in the sample also encode this CDR3. The genes are TRBV7-2 and TRBJ2-7; TRBD1 matches 9 bases. V was pared by 5 bases and J by 1 base, with 6 bases of the junction left unmatched. Germline assignment: CDR1 SGHTA and CDR2 FQGNSA. The CDR3 spans 15 residues. The CDR3 nucleotides read TGTGCCAGCAGCCGGGGACAGGGCACATCCTACGAGCAGTACTTC. Translation: CASSRGQGTSYEQYF.

This clone has just a few counts. This CDR3 is CASSQEGGTGKTQYF. The CDR3 nucleotides are TGCGCCAGCAGCCAAGAGGGGGGGACAGGAAAGACCCAGTACTTC. This chain links TRBV4-1 with TRBJ2-5; perhaps TRBD1 as D (8 bases). In germline, CDR1 is MGHRA, CDR2 YSYEKL. V was pared by 0 bases and J by 6 bases, with 14 bases between. This CDR3 comprises 15 residues.

The chain combines TRBV15 with TRBJ1-5; no clear D gene. The CDR3 consists of 14 residues. The V gene lost 5 bases and the J gene lost 5 bases, with 13 bases spanning the gap. CDR1 and CDR2 from the germline V gene are LNHNV and YYDKDF (reference sequence). In DNA, the CDR3 is TGTGCCACCAGCGTAGGAGGGTCCCATCAGCCCCAGCATTTT. Translated: CATSVGGSHQPQHF.

The V gene is TRBV18, the J gene TRBJ1-2; tentative D call: TRBD1 (5 bases). V dropped 2 bases and J dropped 8 bases, with 9 bases sitting between them. CDR1 is KGHSH, CDR2 LQKENI, per germline. The CDR3 extends over 12 amino acids. The CDR3 here is CASSPGAEGYTF. CDR3 in DNA: TGTGCCAGCTCACCAGGGGCTGAAGGCTACACCTTC. Drawing the rest from reference TRBV18 and TRBJ1-2, the complete variable domain is NAGVMQNPRHLVRRRGQEARLRCSPMKGHSHVYWYRQLPEEGLKFMVYLQKENIIDESGMPKERFSAEFPKEGPSILRIQQVVRGDSAAYFCASSPGAEGYTFGSGTRLTVV.

V is TRBV4-2 and J is TRBJ2-7; D might be TRBD1 (7 bases). Germline V gene data show CDR1 as LGHNA and CDR2 as YNFKEQ. The CDR3 has 15 amino acids. V lost 1 base to trimming and J lost 7 bases, with 17 bases between them. The CDR3 bases are TGTGCCAGCAGCCAAGGCCAGGGGGGACCTAGGGAGCAGTACTTC. Its translation is CASSQGQGGPREQYF.

The gene calls are TRBV4-1 and TRBJ1-6; 7 bases are shared with TRBD1. The germline V gene has CDR1 MGHRA and CDR2 YSYEKL. The CDR3 is made up of 14 amino acids. The trim removed 5 bases at V and 7 bases at J, leaving 5 bases unmatched. The CDR3, as DNA: TGCGCCAGCAGCTATGACAGGGCCAATTCACCCCTCCACTTT. Amino acid sequence: CASSYDRANSPLHF.

CDR3 coding DNA: TGTGCCAGCAGTTCAGGGGGCTCATCCTATAATTCACCCCTCCACTTT. Protein: CASSSGGSSYNSPLHF. The chain couples TRBV2 to TRBJ1-6, with TRBD1 identical over 8 bases. Germline CDR1 SNHLY, CDR2 FYNNEI. The CDR3 is made up of 16 amino acids. The V gene end was trimmed by 5 bases and the J gene end by 1 base; junction bases not matched to a gene: 4.

The genes are TRBV18 and TRBJ2-5, with D tentatively TRBD1 (6 bases). Germline V gene lookup returns CDR1 KGHSH and CDR2 LQKENI. The CDR3 loop spans 12 amino acids. Trimming shortened V by 8 bases and J by 0 bases, and 7 bases separated the two germline ends. The CDR3 spells CASRDNQETQYF. The CDR3 DNA sequence: TGTGCCAGCCGGGACAACCAAGAGACCCAGTACTTC.